The 3 T cell receptor beta chains below were found in one sample sequenced in a study of cytomegalovirus exposure and HLA in healthy donors. The assay was immunoSEQ multiplex PCR, and TCRdb's table has in-frame clones only and misses some. The table lists almost 200,000 clones, about 81% of them singletons. The sample consisted of PBMCs. Source of these receptors: a woman aged 30 to 39 in good health and CMV-seronegative.

The chain is built from TRBV6-1 and TRBJ2-7; the match to TRBD1 covers 10 bases. V shed 6 bases, J shed 4 bases, and the junction held 6 bases outside the gene matches. Germline loops: CDR1 MNHNS, CDR2 SASEGT. The CDR3 length is 14 residues. The CDR3 reads CASRATGGWYEQYF. CDR3 bases: TGTGCCAGCAGGGCGACAGGGGGCTGGTACGAGCAGTACTTC.

This clone appeared a few times. CDR3 nucleotides: TGTGCCAGCAGCTATGACAGGGGGCCCAATCAGCCCCAGCATTTT. Its translation is CASSYDRGPNQPQHF. The J gene is TRBJ1-5, the V gene TRBV6-5, with 10 positions matching TRBD1. The CDR3 spans 15 residues. Germline lookup yields CDR1 MNHEY and CDR2 SVGAGI. With 6 bases clipped from V and 3 bases from J, the junction kept 5 bases outside the gene matches.

The rearrangement links TRBV6-5 to TRBJ1-1; the D is unclear. This CDR3 spans 14 amino acids. Germline CDR1 reads MNHEY; CDR2 reads SVGAGI. Trimming removed 2 bases at V and 4 bases at J, with 11 bases between. Written as DNA, the CDR3 is TGTGCCAGCAGTTACGAGGTATCGGGCACTGAAGCTTTCTTT. Translating it yields CASSYEVSGTEAFF.